A selection of T cell receptor beta chains follows, all from one sample in a study of CD8 T cells in Susac syndrome. TCRdb processed the immunoSEQ multiplex PCR reads anew with MiXCR; each CDR3 protein has one entry. In the table there are about 210,000 distinct CDR3 sequences, 94% of which are singletons. The sample consisted of CD4+ T cells from PBMCs. All receptors derive from a human donor with Susac syndrome. Both conserved end residues are part of each CDR3. Fields, in order: D gene, J gene, clone size, V gene, CDR3 length, CDR3 protein, CDR3 DNA. The D gene is left open where the match is weak. Where a row states a size, it is once, few, many or the class of an expanded clone; other rows omit it.

D gene: TRBD1
J gene: TRBJ2-7
clone size: few
V gene: TRBV6-5
CDR3 length: 14
CDR3 protein: CASSWDRVNYEQYF
CDR3 DNA: TGTGCCAGCAGTTGGGACAGGGTTAACTACGAGCAGTACTTC

D gene: TRBD1
J gene: TRBJ2-5
clone size: .
V gene: TRBV12-3/TRBV12-4
CDR3 length: 15
CDR3 protein: CASSPRTGGGETQYF
CDR3 DNA: TGTGCCAGCAGTCCACGGACAGGGGGAGGAGAGACCCAGTACTTC

D gene: .
J gene: TRBJ1-4
clone size: .
V gene: TRBV29-1
CDR3 length: 15
CDR3 protein: CSVEDWQGWGEKLFF
CDR3 DNA: TGCAGCGTTGAAGATTGGCAGGGTTGGGGCGAAAAACTGTTTTTT

D gene: .
J gene: TRBJ2-5
clone size: .
V gene: TRBV30
CDR3 length: 12
CDR3 protein: CAWLDKLETQYF
CDR3 DNA: TGTGCCTGGCTCGACAAGCTGGAGACCCAGTACTTC

D gene: TRBD1
J gene: TRBJ1-4
clone size: .
V gene: TRBV27
CDR3 length: 16
CDR3 protein: CASSAWTGSTNEKLFF
CDR3 DNA: TGTGCCAGCAGTGCATGGACAGGGTCGACTAATGAAAAACTGTTTTTT

D gene: .
J gene: TRBJ1-2
clone size: .
V gene: TRBV10-3
CDR3 length: 12
CDR3 protein: CAIDSQNYGYTF
CDR3 DNA: TGTGCCATCGACAGTCAGAACTATGGCTACACCTTC

D gene: .
J gene: TRBJ2-7
clone size: .
V gene: TRBV6-1
CDR3 length: 13
CDR3 protein: CASSDGQSYEQYF
CDR3 DNA: TGTGCCAGCAGTGACGGACAGTCCTACGAGCAGTACTTC

D gene: TRBD2
J gene: TRBJ2-7
clone size: .
V gene: TRBV4-1
CDR3 length: 18
CDR3 protein: CASSQDPPNTGLRVEQYF
CDR3 DNA: TGCGCCAGCAGCCAAGATCCCCCGAATACGGGACTACGGGTGGAGCAGTACTTC

D gene: .
J gene: TRBJ1-5
clone size: .
V gene: TRBV14
CDR3 length: 13
CDR3 protein: CASSQDTDQPQHF
CDR3 DNA: TGTGCCAGCAGCCAAGATACCGATCAGCCCCAGCATTTT

D gene: TRBD1
J gene: TRBJ1-4
clone size: .
V gene: TRBV30
CDR3 length: 13
CDR3 protein: CAWRDRGREKLFF
CDR3 DNA: TGTGCCTGGAGAGACAGGGGAAGAGAAAAACTGTTTTTT